The next 22 T cell receptor beta chains were all read from a single sample in a study of blood T cell repertoires in COVID-19 (dated by TCRdb to the early 2020s). The library was generated by the immunoSEQ multiplex PCR assay. TCRdb took over this immuneACCESS table, retaining in-frame rearrangements with V and J assigned. Such tables are incomplete; in checked studies, under half of the missing clones stem from an unresolved V gene, and the remainder is unexplained. The sample yields 25,000 to 35,000 clones; approximately 83% were counted once. The biggest ten clones account for over 20% of the sample. The source material was peripheral blood. All receptors come from a human donor in a cohort sampled during active COVID-19.

Regarding this clone: The same CDR3 also results from other DNA sequences found in this sample. The J gene is TRBJ2-5, the V gene TRBV7-6; D remains unclear. The CDR3 sequence is 12 residues long. Between the trimmed V and J ends, which lost 4 bases and 2 bases, there was a span of 5 bases. CDR1 and CDR2 (germline): SGHVS, FNYEAQ. The CDR3 is CASSSRQETQYF. CDR3 DNA: TGTGCCAGCAGCTCCCGTCAAGAGACCCAGTACTTC.

The chain links TRBV12-5 to TRBJ1-1; 10 positions agree with TRBD1. CDR3 length equals 19 residues. Looked up from germline, CDR1 is LGHNT and CDR2 is FRNRAP. V was clipped by 3 bases and J by 1 base; unmatched bases: 14. CDR3 coding DNA: TGTGCTAGTGGTTTATTGGGTAGGTGGGACAGGGGAGAGAACACTGAAGCTTTCTTT. Encoded protein: CASGLLGRWDRGENTEAFF.

The V and J genes are TRBV9 and TRBJ1-1, with TRBD1 matching over 8 bases. Unmatched junction bases numbered 3, after V lost 2 bases and J lost 3 bases. Germline V gene sequence: CDR1 SGDLS, CDR2 YYNGEE. This CDR3 is 14 amino acids long. The CDR3 bases are TGTGCCAGCAGCGTTCAGGGGGCGGACACTGAAGCTTTCTTT. Protein product: CASSVQGADTEAFF.

The rearrangement uses TRBV29-1 and TRBJ1-2, with 9 bases that match TRBD1. The J segment lost 1 base and the V segment lost 7 bases, leaving 4 bases of the junction unmatched. This CDR3 is 13 amino acids long. The germline V gene has CDR1 SQVTM and CDR2 ANQGSEA. CDR3 protein: CSGGQGYNYGYTF. The CDR3 region has the DNA TGCAGCGGGGGACAGGGTTATAACTATGGCTACACCTTC.

J is TRBJ2-7 and V is TRBV7-8; D is perhaps TRBD1 (5 bases). V was cut by 4 bases and J by 6 bases, with 19 bases left in between. This CDR3 is built from 15 residues. Germline assignment: CDR1 SGHVS and CDR2 FQNEAQ. The CDR3 here is CASSSIERQLSEQYF. The CDR3 DNA is TGTGCCAGCAGCTCCATAGAAAGACAGTTGAGCGAGCAGTACTTC.

A few counts support this clone. V is TRBV28 and J is TRBJ1-1; D may be TRBD1 (6 bases). Germline loops: CDR1 MDHEN, CDR2 SYDVKM. The length of the CDR3 is 17 residues. The V end was cut by 5 bases, the J end by 1 base, with 20 bases between. The CDR3 here is CASSLLLQGWANTEAFF. The CDR3 nucleotides are TGTGCCAGCAGTCTCTTACTACAGGGATGGGCGAACACTGAAGCTTTCTTT.

The V gene is TRBV7-3, the J gene TRBJ1-1; unclear D gene. The CDR3 is made up of 12 amino acids. Germline CDR1 is SGHTA and CDR2 is FQGTGA. Trimming pared 3 bases from V and 5 bases from J, leaving 7 bases between. The DNA for the CDR3 is TGTGCCAGCAGCTTGGCGGGGACTGAAGCTTTCTTT. Its protein is CASSLAGTEAFF.

The chain couples TRBV5-1 to TRBJ2-1; a possible D gene is TRBD1 (6 bases). The ends were cut back, 4 bases at V and 6 bases at J, with 14 bases in the middle. This CDR3 comprises 14 residues. Germline V gives CDR1 SGHRS, CDR2 YFSETQ. CDR3 amino acids: CASSTWDKPNEQFF. CDR3 nucleotide sequence: TGCGCCAGCAGCACCTGGGACAAGCCCAATGAGCAGTTCTTC. The full variable domain, completed using reference TRBV5-1 and TRBJ2-1, is KAGVTQTPRYLIKTRGQQVTLSCSPISGHRSVSWYQQTPGQGLQFLFEYFSETQRNKGNFPGRFSGRQFSNSRSEMNVSTLELGDSALYLCASSTWDKPNEQFFGPGTRLTVL.

The V call is TRBV10-3, the J call TRBJ1-1; TRBD1 is a possible D gene (5 bases). Germline lookup yields CDR1 ENHRY and CDR2 SYGVKD. This CDR3 is built from 13 residues. Trimming stripped 4 bases from V and 1 base from J, with 7 bases between. The CDR3 DNA sequence: TGTGCCATCAGTGGTCAGGGGAACACTGAAGCTTTCTTT. It yields the protein CAISGQGNTEAFF.

This chain connects TRBV3-1 (or the pseudogene TRBV3-2) to TRBJ2-7; tentatively, D is TRBD1 (6 bases). CDR3 length: 14 amino acids. Germline loops: CDR1 LGHDT, CDR2 YNNKEL (reference sequence). Trimming removed 1 base at V and 9 bases at J, with 16 bases between. CDR3 in amino acids: CASSQASQGMGQYF. The CDR3 DNA reads TGTGCCAGCAGCCAAGCTTCGCAGGGGATGGGGCAGTACTTC.

This clone was detected only a few times. The V call is TRBV5-5, the J call TRBJ1-5; D gene ambiguous. Germline V lookup: CDR1 SGHKS, CDR2 YYEKEE (reference sequence). The CDR3 contains 14 residues. V gave up 0 bases and J gave up 0 bases, with 4 bases separating them. CDR3 loop: CASSLVYSNQPQHF. The CDR3 nucleotides read TGTGCCAGCAGCTTGGTTTATAGCAATCAGCCCCAGCATTTT.

A single count supports this clone. V usage is TRBV5-4 and J usage is TRBJ2-2; TRBD2 matches at 14 bases. Germline V gives CDR1 SGHNT, CDR2 YYREEE (reference sequence). V lost 5 bases and J lost 4; bases outside the gene matches: 1. The CDR3 is made up of 15 amino acids. CDR3 residues: CASSGTSGGTGELFF. The CDR3 nucleotides read TGTGCCAGCAGTGGGACTAGCGGGGGCACCGGGGAGCTGTTTTTT.

The rearrangement uses TRBV4-1 and TRBJ2-5; 7 positions match TRBD2. Germline values: CDR1 MGHRA, CDR2 YSYEKL. The J segment lost 2 bases and the V segment lost 3 bases, leaving 3 bases of the junction unmatched. The CDR3 loop spans 14 amino acids. CDR3 nucleotide sequence: TGCGCCAGCAGCCAGTGGACTAGTCAAGAGACCCAGTACTTC. This gives the protein CASSQWTSQETQYF.

In nucleotides, the CDR3 is TGCGCCAGCAGCCCAGGGGAGAGCACAGATACGCAGTATTTT. Its translation: CASSPGESTDTQYF. The J gene is TRBJ2-3, the V gene TRBV5-1; D possibly corresponds to TRBD1 (6 bases). Germline lookup yields CDR1 SGHRS and CDR2 YFSETQ. V lost 4 bases and J 0 bases, leaving 9 bases between the germline ends. The CDR3 has 14 amino acids.

This clone was observed a few times. The V and J genes are TRBV7-9 and TRBJ1-5; TRBD1 is a possible D gene (6 bases). V was shortened by 6 bases and J by 1 base, with 10 bases between the two germline ends. The CDR3 covers 14 residues. Germline V lookup: CDR1 SEHNR, CDR2 FQNEAQ (reference sequence). For the CDR3, the DNA is TGTGCCAGCAGTTGGGGGCCGAGCAATCAGCCCCAGCATTTT. It encodes CASSWGPSNQPQHF.

The chain uses TRBV7-2 and TRBJ2-3; TRBD2 might be the D (7 bases). V shed 5 bases and J shed 5 bases, with 17 bases lying between them. Germline CDR1 SGHTA, CDR2 FQGNSA. This CDR3 is 15 amino acids long. The CDR3 spells CASSPRGGAVDTQYF. CDR3 sequence (DNA): TGTGCCAGCAGCCCTAGAGGGGGGGCGGTAGATACGCAGTATTTT.

This clone appeared a few times. The chain employs TRBV28 and TRBJ1-2, with D maybe TRBD1 (5 bases). V was clipped by 7 bases and J by 5 bases, with 11 bases between them. The CDR3 is made up of 12 amino acids. CDR1 MDHEN and CDR2 SYDVKM come from the germline V gene. The CDR3 spells CASTKGEYGYTF. The CDR3 coding sequence is TGTGCCAGCACCAAAGGGGAATATGGCTACACCTTC.

This chain links TRBV5-1 with TRBJ1-2; 7 bases are a match to TRBD1. The trim removed 3 bases at V and 4 bases at J, leaving 12 bases unmatched. The V gene's germline CDR1 is SGHRS and CDR2 YFSETQ. The CDR3 sequence is 16 residues long. In DNA form, the CDR3 reads TGCGCCAGCAGCTGGAGACAGGGAGAAGGGTCCTATGGCTACACCTTC. It translates to CASSWRQGEGSYGYTF. The full variable domain, in which reference TRBV5-1 and TRBJ1-2 provide the parts outside the CDR3, is KAGVTQTPRYLIKTRGQQVTLSCSPISGHRSVSWYQQTPGQGLQFLFEYFSETQRNKGNFPGRFSGRQFSNSRSEMNVSTLELGDSALYLCASSWRQGEGSYGYTFGSGTRLTVV.

The chain employs TRBV14 and TRBJ2-5; 8 bases fit TRBD2. Germline V lookup: CDR1 SGHDN, CDR2 FVKESK. The length of the CDR3 is 15 residues. Germline trimming cut 0 bases from V and 5 bases from J; bases unmatched to any gene: 5. This CDR3 reads CASSQDFGGEETQYF. The DNA of the CDR3 is TGTGCCAGCAGCCAAGATTTCGGGGGGGAGGAGACCCAGTACTTC.

The chain carries TRBV6-5 and TRBJ1-2, with a possible D match to TRBD1 (5 bases). The V and J ends lost 7 bases and 8 bases respectively, with 17 bases between them. Germline V gives CDR1 MNHEY, CDR2 SVGAGI. The CDR3 is 13 amino acids. CDR3 nucleotide sequence: TGTGCCAGCAACCGGGGGGGGAAAGGGGGCTACACCTTC. It is translated as CASNRGGKGGYTF.

This clone was seen a single time. This sequence joins TRBV14 and TRBJ2-5, with a weak D call TRBD1 (6 bases). V was shortened by 1 base and J by 0 bases, with 9 bases between the two germline ends. The germline V gene encodes CDR1 SGHDN and CDR2 FVKESK. The CDR3 totals 15 residues. CDR3: CASSQATGYQETQYF. The CDR3 coding sequence is TGTGCCAGCAGCCAAGCCACAGGGTACCAAGAGACCCAGTACTTC.

The genes are TRBV27 and TRBJ1-3; no reliable D call. The CDR3 is 15 amino acids. V was shortened by 6 bases and J by 4 bases, with 16 bases between the two germline ends. Germline CDR1 MNHEY, CDR2 SMNVEV (reference sequence). CDR3: CASRPYPVMGNTIYF. For the CDR3, the DNA is TGTGCCAGCAGGCCGTACCCGGTGATGGGAAACACCATATATTTT.